The 27 T cell receptor beta chains below were found in one sample sequenced in a study of glioma-infiltrating T cells. Using RNA template, CDR3s of TCR alpha and beta were amplified with iRepertoire arm-PCR. Using its own MiXCR run on the multiplex PCR reads, TCRdb lists one record per CDR3 protein. The sample includes approximately 190,000 distinct CDR3 sequences, roughly a third of them seen just once. The sequenced material came from glioma tissue, nonneoplastic brain tissue, or PBMCs (not recorded which). All receptors come from a human donor with low-grade glioma or glioblastoma, undergoing nonglioma brain surgery, or in good health (not recorded which).

This clonotype was observed many times. The rearrangement joins TRBV7-9 to TRBJ2-7; possible D gene TRBD1, 6 bases. CDR1 SEHNR and CDR2 FQNEAQ come from the germline V gene (reference sequence). Trimming took off 4 bases at V and 2 bases at J, with 15 bases between the two ends. The CDR3 loop spans 15 amino acids. Here the CDR3 reads CASSSQTGDTYEQYF. The CDR3 bases are TGTGCCAGCAGCTCCCAGACAGGAGATACCTACGAGCAGTACTTC.

In regard to this clonotype: An end of the junction differs from the germline gene, which may be a read error. V gene TRBV6-6 combines with J gene TRBJ1-5, with no clear D. Per germline, CDR1 MNHNY and CDR2 SVGAGI (reference sequence). The CDR3 loop spans 14 amino acids. The CDR3 nucleotides read TGTGTCAGCATTTCTTCTGGGTATGGCCAGCCCCAGCATTTT. As protein: CVSISSGYGQPQHF.

To note about this clonotype: Being one base from a much bigger clone, this may be a read error. This sequence joins TRBV19 and TRBJ1-1, with a tentative D call TRBD1 (5 bases). The CDR3 is 14 amino acids. The germline gives CDR1 LNHDA, CDR2 SQIVND (reference sequence). Written as DNA, the CDR3 is TGTGCCAGTAGTATTCAGGGTCCGAACACTAAAGCTTTCTTT. Protein sequence: CASSIQGPNTKAFF.

This clonotype was seen at least ten times. The V and J genes are TRBV28 and TRBJ1-3, with 7 positions matching TRBD1. J gave up 0 bases and V 4 bases, and 12 bases lay outside the gene matches. This CDR3 contains 18 residues. Germline CDR1 MDHEN, CDR2 SYDVKM. The CDR3 here is CASSSGGRTVSSGNTIYF. The CDR3 nucleotides are TGTGCCAGCAGTTCAGGGGGGAGGACAGTCAGCTCTGGAAACACCATATATTTT.

The chain couples TRBV7-6 to TRBJ2-2; the D gene is possibly TRBD1 (5 bases). CDR3 length: 14 residues. V lost 4 bases and J 6 bases, leaving 12 bases between the germline ends. The germline gives CDR1 SGHVS, CDR2 FNYEAQ. In DNA, the CDR3 is TGTGCCAGCAGCTCGGACAAGGAGTCCGGGGAGCTGTTTTTT. Protein product: CASSSDKESGELFF.

There are many counts of this clonotype. The rearrangement uses TRBV6-1 and TRBJ2-2; the match to TRBD2 covers 9 bases. Trimming took 7 bases from V and 1 from J; bases not matched to a gene: 4. The CDR3 totals 15 residues. The V gene's germline CDR1 is MNHNS and CDR2 SASEGT. CDR3 nucleotides: TGTGCCAGCAACCGAGCGGGAGGGAACACCGGGGAGCTGTTTTTT. As protein: CASNRAGGNTGELFF.

This clonotype was counted ten times or more. The chain couples TRBV7-2 to TRBJ2-5; D assignment may be TRBD1 or TRBD2 (5 bases each). The CDR3 is 15 residues long. Trimming cost V 3 bases and J 4 bases, with 15 bases left between them. CDR1 and CDR2 (germline): SGHTA, FQGNSA. In DNA form, the CDR3 reads TGTGCCAGCAGCTTTTCTTGGGGGAGTCGAGAGACCCAGTACTTC. It codes for CASSFSWGSRETQYF.

The gene calls are TRBV4-1 and TRBJ2-7; D call uncertain. V was cut by 9 bases and J by 1 base, with 7 bases left in between. Germline V CDR1 and CDR2: MGHRA, YSYEKL. This CDR3 is 11 amino acids long. The CDR3 sequence: CARPPSYEQYF. The CDR3 region has the DNA TGCGCCAGGCCACCGTCCTACGAGCAGTACTTC.

Written as DNA, the CDR3 is TGTGCCAGTAGTACGACTAGCGGGGGCTACAATGAGCAGTTCTTC. It translates to CASSTTSGGYNEQFF. V and J are TRBV19 and TRBJ2-1; TRBD2 matches at 12 bases. Germline lookup yields CDR1 LNHDA and CDR2 SQIVND (reference sequence). Losses at the gene ends were 4 bases for V and 3 bases for J; bases not matched to a gene: 1. This CDR3 is 15 amino acids long. Complete variable domain (other parts from reference TRBV19 and TRBJ2-1): DGGITQSPKYLFRKEGQNVTLSCEQNLNHDAMYWYRQDPGQGLRLIYYSQIVNDFQKGDIAEGYSVSREKKESFPLTVTSAQKNPTAFYLCASSTTSGGYNEQFFGPGTRLTVL.

The chain carries TRBV7-8 and TRBJ2-7, with 9 bases that match TRBD1. The CDR3 totals 13 residues. Per germline, CDR1 SGHVS and CDR2 FQNEAQ. Trimming removed 6 bases from V and 3 bases from J; junction bases left unmatched: 3. The CDR3 region has the DNA TGTGCCAGCAGACAGGACAGGGGCTACGAGCAGTACTTC. It encodes CASRQDRGYEQYF.

This chain connects TRBV4-3 to TRBJ2-2; TRBD2 matches 7 bases. Looked up from germline, CDR1 is LGHNA and CDR2 is YSLEER. The J segment lost 8 bases and the V segment lost 0 bases, leaving 15 bases of the junction unmatched. CDR3 length equals 18 residues. CDR3 coding DNA: TGCGCCAGCAGCCAAGAAGTAGGGAGGGCCCCGAAAGAAGGGGAGCTGTTTTTT. This translates into CASSQEVGRAPKEGELFF.

With respect to this clonotype: Given a much more abundant clone one base away, this may be a read error. V gene TRBV4-1 combines with J gene TRBJ2-1, with D maybe TRBD2 (6 bases). Germline lookup yields CDR1 MGHRA and CDR2 YSYEKL. The CDR3 runs to 15 residues. The CDR3 protein is CASSRLAPQYNKQFF. The CDR3, as DNA: TGCGCCAGCAGCCGCCTAGCGCCTCAATACAATAAGCAGTTCTTC.

The chain links TRBV13 to TRBJ1-1; a possible D gene is TRBD1 (5 bases). Germline assignment: CDR1 PRHDT and CDR2 FYEKMQ (reference sequence). The length of the CDR3 is 16 residues. The ends were cut back, 0 bases at V and 1 base at J, with 12 bases in the middle. The DNA of the CDR3 is TGTGCCAGCAGCTTAGGTGTAGGGGAGGAGAACACTGAAGCTTTCTTT. Translating it yields CASSLGVGEENTEAFF.

This clonotype was detected ten times or more. The chain joins TRBV4-3 to TRBJ2-5; TRBD2 agrees at 12 bases. The trim removed 3 bases at V and 1 base at J, leaving 12 bases unmatched. This CDR3 is built from 19 residues. The V gene's germline CDR1 is LGHNA and CDR2 YSLEER. CDR3 in amino acids: CASSHSVGLAGKRQETQYF. CDR3 DNA sequence: TGCGCCAGCAGCCATTCTGTCGGACTAGCGGGAAAACGCCAAGAGACCCAGTACTTC.

Of note for this clonotype: The CDR3 does not close with the conserved phenylalanine or tryptophan, likely indicating a read error. V is TRBV28 and J is TRBJ1-1; the D gene is possibly TRBD1 (6 bases). Germline-derived CDR1 and CDR2 are MDHEN and SYDVKM. The CDR3 extends over 10 amino acids. CDR3 residues: CASRGQRAFL. In DNA, the CDR3 is TGTGCAAGCAGGGGTCAGAGAGCTTTCCTT.

This clonotype was seen ten or more times. The rearrangement joins TRBV14 to TRBJ1-6; 7 positions agree with TRBD1. Germline V gene sequence: CDR1 SGHDN, CDR2 FVKESK. This CDR3 region has 16 residues. V trimming: 4 bases; J trimming: 5 bases; junction bases outside the gene matches: 8. In DNA, the CDR3 is TGTGCCAGCAGCCCTGAAACCGGGACAGATAATTCACCCCTCCACTTT. It codes for CASSPETGTDNSPLHF.

The rearrangement joins TRBV27 to TRBJ2-5; 14 bases match TRBD2. The CDR3 has 17 residues. Germline CDR1 and CDR2: MNHEY and SMNVEV (reference sequence). The V gene end was trimmed by 5 bases and the J gene end by 2 bases; junction bases not matched to a gene: 7. This chain's CDR3 is CASSRGTSGRGQETQYF. Written as DNA, the CDR3 is TGTGCCAGCAGTCGGGGGACTAGCGGGAGAGGTCAAGAGACCCAGTACTTC.

This clonotype was seen more than once but under ten times. An end of the junction differs from the germline gene, which may be a read error. The chain is built from TRBV7-2 and TRBJ1-2; D remains ambiguous. CDR1 SGHTA and CDR2 FQGNSA come from the germline V gene. CDR3 length equals 13 residues. The CDR3 sequence: CASSSYLDYGCTF. CDR3 DNA: TGTGCCAGCAGCTCGTATTTAGACTATGGCTGCACCTTC.

This clonotype appeared many times. DNA for the CDR3: TGTGCCAGCGGGTCCTCCCACTCTGGAAACACCATATATTTT. It specifies CASGSSHSGNTIYF. This chain connects TRBV19 to TRBJ1-3; D ambiguous. The CDR3 consists of 14 residues. Germline V gives CDR1 LNHDA, CDR2 SQIVND (reference sequence). Between the trimmed V and J ends, which lost 9 bases and 0 bases, there was a span of 12 bases.

The table lists this clonotype with a few counts. This rearrangement joins TRBV9 to TRBJ2-3, with 11 nucleotides matching TRBD2. CDR3 size: 15 residues. Losses at the gene ends were 4 bases for V and 4 bases for J; bases not matched to a gene: 5. Germline loops: CDR1 SGDLS, CDR2 YYNGEE. The CDR3 coding sequence is TGTGCCAGCAGCCTTAGCGGGAGGGAGGCAGATACGCAGTATTTT. This translates into CASSLSGREADTQYF.

This clonotype was seen only once. The chain carries TRBV19 and TRBJ2-2; 15 positions match TRBD2. With 6 bases clipped from V and 3 bases from J, the junction kept 8 bases outside the gene matches. Per the germline V gene, CDR1 is LNHDA and CDR2 is SQIVND (reference sequence). The CDR3 contains 18 residues. CDR3 sequence: CASSRGLAGGYDTGELFF. DNA for the CDR3: TGTGCCAGTAGCCGGGGACTAGCGGGAGGTTATGACACCGGGGAGCTGTTTTTT.

This clonotype was recorded at least ten times. The V and J genes are TRBV12-3 or TRBV12-4 and TRBJ2-3; TRBD2 matches at 12 bases. Trimming at V came to 5 bases and at J to 0 bases, leaving 12 bases not matched to a gene. The CDR3 is 19 residues long. CDR3 protein: CASSLDSSGRAISTDTQYF. DNA for the CDR3: TGTGCCAGCAGTCTAGATTCTAGCGGGAGGGCCATCAGCACAGATACGCAGTATTTT.

The V call is TRBV4-1, the J call TRBJ2-7; D is perhaps TRBD2 (8 bases). There are 19 residues in the CDR3. V lost 0 bases, J lost 5 bases, and 26 bases lay in between. The germline gives CDR1 MGHRA, CDR2 YSYEKL. The CDR3 is CASSQDGQEELAAGDEQYF. The CDR3 DNA follows: TGCGCCAGCAGCCAAGATGGACAGGAAGAACTAGCGGCGGGCGACGAGCAGTACTTC.

Many counts were recorded for this clonotype. The rearrangement uses TRBV20-1 and TRBJ1-1, with D hard to call. Trimming took 3 bases from V and 5 from J, leaving 13 bases between them. Germline V gene sequence: CDR1 DFQATT, CDR2 SNEGSKA (reference sequence). This CDR3 comprises 13 residues. Here the CDR3 DNA reads TGCAGTGCTAGGCCGGGAGCGTGGACTGAAGCTTTCTTT. Protein: CSARPGAWTEAFF.

This clonotype showed up just a few times. The chain combines TRBV19 with TRBJ1-5; the match to TRBD1 covers 7 bases. V dropped 3 bases and J dropped 2; count of bases not matched to a gene: 4. Germline V gene sequence: CDR1 LNHDA, CDR2 SQIVND (reference sequence). CDR3 size: 15 residues. CDR3 bases: TGTGCCAGTAGTATCCTAACAGGGGGCAATCAGCCCCAGCATTTT. Protein product: CASSILTGGNQPQHF. The whole variable domain, remainder taken from reference TRBV19 and TRBJ1-5, is DGGITQSPKYLFRKEGQNVTLSCEQNLNHDAMYWYRQDPGQGLRLIYYSQIVNDFQKGDIAEGYSVSREKKESFPLTVTSAQKNPTAFYLCASSILTGGNQPQHFGDGTRLSIL.

This clonotype has ten or more counts. The chain carries TRBV28 and TRBJ1-1; D is uncertain. Germline-derived CDR1 and CDR2 are MDHEN and SYDVKM. Trimming stripped 4 bases from V and 1 base from J, with 13 bases between. The CDR3 totals 15 residues. CDR3 DNA: TGTGCCAGCAGTTCGACCATAGACGGGAACACTGAAGCTTTCTTT. It codes for CASSSTIDGNTEAFF.

A word on this clonotype: A much larger clone differs by one base, so this may be a read error. The rearrangement links TRBV2 to TRBJ2-1, with 14 bases fitting TRBD2. V was clipped by 7 bases and J by 6 bases; unmatched bases: 8. The CDR3 totals 16 residues. Germline V gene data show CDR1 as SNHLY and CDR2 as FYNNEI. CDR3 sequence reads: CASKRLAGGGCNEQFF. The CDR3 DNA reads TGTGCCAGCAAGAGACTAGCGGGAGGGGGCTGCAATGAGCAGTTCTTC.